This paragraph covers one T cell receptor (beta chain) sequence. Per germline, CDR1 LGHNA and CDR2 YSLEER. The CDR3 is 15 residues long. Losses at the gene ends were 0 bases for V and 9 bases for J; bases not matched to a gene: 4. TCRdb re-derived calls from the RACE reads in MiXCR, one entry per CDR3 protein. The table shows 95,000 to 150,000 distinct CDR3 sequences, with roughly 13% occurring only once. The time point denotes: pre-sensitization, week 0. The treatment: therapeutic diphenylcyclopropenone sensitization with weekly scalp DPC. People who gave samples had alopecia, were 18 to 70 years old, and were suitable for DPC. The sample originates from a study of human T cells and chemical hapten exposure. Study-level information: Doses of diphenylcyclopropenone went to the patients' scalps weekly throughout the approximately 22-week study.

The sequence came from a woman younger than 30 with alopecia areata. Some clones in this sample may be carry-over from other donors' samples. The source material was whole blood, sampled in connection with sensitization to the hapten diphenylcyclopropenone (DPC). V is TRBV4-3 and J is TRBJ1-6, with 8 positions matching TRBD1. Here the CDR3 reads CASSQEAGGVSPLHF. CDR3 sequence (DNA): TGCGCCAGCAGCCAAGAGGCAGGGGGCGTTTCACCCCTCCACTTT.